The 6 T cell receptor beta chains reported below all come from one sample, sequenced in a study of cytomegalovirus exposure and HLA in healthy donors. TCRdb keeps only in-frame clones here, not all; method: immunoSEQ multiplex PCR. The sample lists approximately 60,000 clones; 85% to 95% were seen once. The specimen sequenced was PBMCs. These TCRs come from a woman aged 18-29 years in good health and CMV-seronegative.

This sequence joins TRBV5-5 and TRBJ1-3; D gene unclear. The CDR3 is 15 amino acids. V was trimmed by 4 bases and J by 0 bases, leaving 11 bases between them. Per the germline V gene, CDR1 is SGHKS and CDR2 is YYEKEE (reference sequence). CDR3 in DNA: TGTGCCAGCAGCAAAGACATAAGCTCTGGAAACACCATATATTTT. Amino acids: CASSKDISSGNTIYF.

The rearrangement joins TRBV15 to TRBJ1-5; 7 bases line up with TRBD1. In germline, CDR1 is LNHNV, CDR2 YYDKDF (reference sequence). With 6 bases clipped from V and 1 base from J, the junction kept 6 bases outside the gene matches. CDR3 length: 15 amino acids. The CDR3 DNA follows: TGTGCCACCAGGATTGAACAGGGGAGCAATCAGCCCCAGCATTTT. It is translated as CATRIEQGSNQPQHF.

V gene TRBV27 combines with J gene TRBJ2-5; 10 positions match TRBD1. The CDR3 covers 15 residues. Germline CDR1 and CDR2: MNHEY and SMNVEV (reference sequence). V shed 6 bases, J shed 5 bases, and the junction held 9 bases outside the gene matches. The CDR3 region is CASRTWGTGAETQYF. The DNA for the CDR3 is TGTGCCAGCAGAACCTGGGGGACAGGGGCCGAGACCCAGTACTTC.

This chain links TRBV28 with TRBJ1-1; TRBD1 might be the D (6 bases). Trimming shortened V by 3 bases and J by 7 bases, and 12 bases separated the two germline ends. Per the germline V gene, CDR1 is MDHEN and CDR2 is SYDVKM. The CDR3 length is 13 residues. This CDR3 is CASSLGTSNEAFF. The CDR3 DNA is TGTGCCAGCAGTTTGGGGACATCGAATGAAGCTTTCTTT.

This clone has just one count. This rearrangement joins TRBV6-1 to TRBJ2-1; D uncertain. Germline V lookup: CDR1 MNHNS, CDR2 SASEGT. With 2 bases removed from V and 4 bases from J, the gap between germline ends came to 9 bases. The CDR3 contains 14 residues. The CDR3 region has the DNA TGTGCCAGCAGTGAATTGGGCCAGTACAATGAGCAGTTCTTC. This sequence encodes CASSELGQYNEQFF.

The chain has TRBV5-1 and TRBJ1-1, with D maybe TRBD1 (5 bases). Trimming shortened V by 0 bases and J by 1 base, and 7 bases separated the two germline ends. Germline V gene lookup returns CDR1 SGHRS and CDR2 YFSETQ. This CDR3 is 14 amino acids long. This CDR3 is CASSLGDRNTEAFF. CDR3 coding DNA: TGCGCCAGCAGCTTGGGAGACAGGAACACTGAAGCTTTCTTT.